Here is one TCR beta chain with its context. Time point given: newly diagnosed GD, antithyroid drugs for less than 3 months. TCR sequences were obtained from RNA taken from PBMCs. The sample originates from a study of regulatory T cells in long-lasting Graves disease. Arm-PCR of CDR3 regions with iRepertoire HTBI primers generated TCR beta libraries. Each CDR3 protein gets one entry after TCRdb re-called the multiplex PCR reads with MiXCR. Among 350,000 to 550,000 distinct CDR3 sequences listed, 14% were seen once. Germline CDR1 DFQATT, CDR2 SNEGSKA (reference sequence). J was trimmed by 6 bases and V by 6 bases; bases with no gene match: 5. The CDR3 loop spans 13 amino acids. The same data also contributed to another study, on T cells in Graves' hyperthyroidism and ophthalmopathy. As reported in that work: Using the HTBI primer set, a first-round RT-PCR was run on the TCR CDR3.

The specimen was peripheral blood mononuclear cells (PBMCs), collected at new diagnosis, from a patient treated with antithyroid drugs. This clonotype was sampled from a woman in her 50s with Graves disease. This chain connects TRBV20-1 to TRBJ1-4, with 9 bases aligning to TRBD1. The DNA of the CDR3 is TGCAGTGCCGGGACAGGGCGGGATGAAAAACTGTTTTTT. Protein: CSAGTGRDEKLFF.